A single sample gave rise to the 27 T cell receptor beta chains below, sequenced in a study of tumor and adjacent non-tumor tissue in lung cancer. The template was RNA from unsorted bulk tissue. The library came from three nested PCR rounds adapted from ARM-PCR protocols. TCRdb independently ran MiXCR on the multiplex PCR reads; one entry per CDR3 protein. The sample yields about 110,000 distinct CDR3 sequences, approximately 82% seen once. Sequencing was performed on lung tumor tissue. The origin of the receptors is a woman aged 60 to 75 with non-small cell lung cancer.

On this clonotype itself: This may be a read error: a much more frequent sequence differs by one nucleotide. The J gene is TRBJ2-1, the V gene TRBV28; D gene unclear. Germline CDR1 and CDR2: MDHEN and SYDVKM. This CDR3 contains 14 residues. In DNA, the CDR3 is TGTGCCAACAGTCCAGAGTTGGGAAACAATGAGCAGTTCTTC. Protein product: CANSPELGNNEQFF.

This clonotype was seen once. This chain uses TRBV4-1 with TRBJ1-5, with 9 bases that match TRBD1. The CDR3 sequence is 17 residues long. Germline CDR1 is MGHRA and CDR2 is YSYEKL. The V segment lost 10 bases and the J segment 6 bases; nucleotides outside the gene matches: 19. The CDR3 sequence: CAMSQGSTGGVGQPQHF. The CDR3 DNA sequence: TGCGCCATGAGCCAAGGTTCCACAGGGGGCGTGGGTCAGCCCCAGCATTTT.

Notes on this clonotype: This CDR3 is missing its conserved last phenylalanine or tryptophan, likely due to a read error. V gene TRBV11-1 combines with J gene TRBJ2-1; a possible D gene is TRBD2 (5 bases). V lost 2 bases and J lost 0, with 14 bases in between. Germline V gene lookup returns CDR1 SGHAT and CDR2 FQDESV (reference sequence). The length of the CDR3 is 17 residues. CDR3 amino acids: CASSLPEAPRSYNEQFY. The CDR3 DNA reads TGTGCCAGCAGCTTACCGGAGGCCCCCCGCTCCTACAATGAGCAGTTCTAC.

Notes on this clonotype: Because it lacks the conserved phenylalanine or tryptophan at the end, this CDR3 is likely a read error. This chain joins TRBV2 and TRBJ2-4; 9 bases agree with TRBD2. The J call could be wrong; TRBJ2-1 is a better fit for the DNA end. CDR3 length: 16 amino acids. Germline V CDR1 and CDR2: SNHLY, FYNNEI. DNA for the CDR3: TGTGCCAACAGTGAAGGTAGCGGGGGAGCCAAAAACATTCAGTTCCTC. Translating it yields CANSEGSGGAKNIQFL.

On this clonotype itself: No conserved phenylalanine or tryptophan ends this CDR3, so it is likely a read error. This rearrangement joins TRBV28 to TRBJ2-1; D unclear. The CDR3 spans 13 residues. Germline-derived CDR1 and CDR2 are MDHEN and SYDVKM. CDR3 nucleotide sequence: TGTACCAGCAGTGTATCCCGATACAATGAGCAGTTCTTA. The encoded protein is CTSSVSRYNEQFL.

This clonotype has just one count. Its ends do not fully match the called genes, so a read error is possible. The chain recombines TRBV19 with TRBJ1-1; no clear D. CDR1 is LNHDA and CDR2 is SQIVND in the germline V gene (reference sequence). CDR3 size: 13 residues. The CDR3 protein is CASTLDWKTEAFF. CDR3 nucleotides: TGTGCAAGTACCCTGGACTGGAAGACTGAAGCTTTCTTT.

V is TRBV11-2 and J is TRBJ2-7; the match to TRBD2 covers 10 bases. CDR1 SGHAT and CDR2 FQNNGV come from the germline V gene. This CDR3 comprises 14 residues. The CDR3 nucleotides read TGTGTCACCAGCCCCACTAGCGGGGTTTACGAGCAGTACTTC. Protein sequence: CVTSPTSGVYEQYF.

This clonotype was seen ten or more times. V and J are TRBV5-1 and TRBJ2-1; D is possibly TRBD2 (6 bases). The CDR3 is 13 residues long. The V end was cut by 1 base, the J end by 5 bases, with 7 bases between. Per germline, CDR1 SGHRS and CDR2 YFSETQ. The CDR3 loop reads CASSLTSNNEQFF. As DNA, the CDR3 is TGCGCCAGCAGCTTGACTAGCAACAATGAGCAGTTCTTC.

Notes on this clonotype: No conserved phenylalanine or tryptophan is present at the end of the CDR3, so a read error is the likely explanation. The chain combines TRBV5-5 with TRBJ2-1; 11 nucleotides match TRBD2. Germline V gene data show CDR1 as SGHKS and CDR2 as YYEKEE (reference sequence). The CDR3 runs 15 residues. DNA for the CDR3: TGTGCCAGCAGGTTTGGGCTAGCGGGGGGCAATGTGCAGTTCTCC. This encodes CASRFGLAGGNVQFS.

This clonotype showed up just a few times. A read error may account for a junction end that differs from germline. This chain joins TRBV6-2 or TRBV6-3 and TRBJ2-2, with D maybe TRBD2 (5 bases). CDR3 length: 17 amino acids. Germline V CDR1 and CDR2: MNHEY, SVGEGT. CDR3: CASNYIQQRANAGELFF. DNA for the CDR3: TGTGCCAGCAATTACATCCAACAGAGGGCCAACGCCGGGGAGCTGTTTTTT.

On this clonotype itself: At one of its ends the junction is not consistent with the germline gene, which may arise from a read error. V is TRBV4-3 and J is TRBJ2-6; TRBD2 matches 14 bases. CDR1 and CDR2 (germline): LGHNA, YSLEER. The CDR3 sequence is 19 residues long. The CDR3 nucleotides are TGCGCCAGCAGCCAAGCCGCGACTAGCGGGGGGGCTGGGGCCAACGGCCTGACTTTC. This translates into CASSQAATSGGAGANGLTF.

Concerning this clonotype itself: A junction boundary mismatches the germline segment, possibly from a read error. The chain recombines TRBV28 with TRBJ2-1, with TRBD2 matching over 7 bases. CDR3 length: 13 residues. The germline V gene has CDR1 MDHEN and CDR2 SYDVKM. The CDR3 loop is CASGFGLAERQFF. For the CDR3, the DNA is TGTGCCAGCGGTTTCGGGCTAGCGGAAAGGCAGTTCTTC.

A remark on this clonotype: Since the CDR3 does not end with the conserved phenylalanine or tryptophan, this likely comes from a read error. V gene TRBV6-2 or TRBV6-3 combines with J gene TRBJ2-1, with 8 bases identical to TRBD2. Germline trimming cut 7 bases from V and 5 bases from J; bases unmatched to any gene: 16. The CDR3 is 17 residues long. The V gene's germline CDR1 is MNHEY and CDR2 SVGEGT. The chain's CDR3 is CASTSPVLAGSDNEQFL. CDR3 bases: TGTGCCAGCACCAGTCCCGTTTTAGCGGGGAGTGACAATGAGCAGTTCTTA.

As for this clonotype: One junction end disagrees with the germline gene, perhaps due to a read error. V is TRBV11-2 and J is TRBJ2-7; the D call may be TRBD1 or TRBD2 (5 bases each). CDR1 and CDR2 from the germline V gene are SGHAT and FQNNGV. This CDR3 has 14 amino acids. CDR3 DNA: TGTCCTAGCAGTTGGGACCGCGGAGGATACGAGCACTACTTC. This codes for CPSSWDRGGYEHYF.

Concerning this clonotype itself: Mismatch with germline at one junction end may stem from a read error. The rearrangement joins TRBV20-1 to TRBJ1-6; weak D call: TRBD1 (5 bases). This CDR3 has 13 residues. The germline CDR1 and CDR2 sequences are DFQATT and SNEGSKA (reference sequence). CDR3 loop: CISRRDENSPLHF. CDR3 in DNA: TGCATTTCCAGAAGGGACGAAAATTCACCCCTCCATTTT.

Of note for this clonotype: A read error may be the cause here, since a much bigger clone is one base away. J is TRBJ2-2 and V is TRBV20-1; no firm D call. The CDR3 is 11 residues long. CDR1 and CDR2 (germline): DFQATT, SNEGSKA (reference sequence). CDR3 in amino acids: CIARDLGELFF. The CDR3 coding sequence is TGCATTGCTAGAGATCTAGGGGAGCTGTTTTTT.

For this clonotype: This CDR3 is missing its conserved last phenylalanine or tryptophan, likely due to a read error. The CDR3 loop reads CASSQEVTGRNQPQHL. The DNA for the CDR3 is TGCGCCAGCAGCCAAGAGGTCACAGGTCGTAATCAGCCCCAGCATCTT. This chain links TRBV4-1 with TRBJ1-5; TRBD1 is a possible D gene (5 bases). The CDR3 runs 16 residues. Germline V gives CDR1 MGHRA, CDR2 YSYEKL. Trimming took off 0 bases at V and 4 bases at J, with 13 bases between the two ends.

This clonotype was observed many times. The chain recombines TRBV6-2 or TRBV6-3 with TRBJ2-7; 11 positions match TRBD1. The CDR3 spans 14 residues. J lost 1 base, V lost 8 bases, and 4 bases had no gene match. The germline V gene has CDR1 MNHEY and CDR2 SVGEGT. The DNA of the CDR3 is TGTGCCAGCGACCGGGACAGGGGGTCCTACGAGCAGTACTTC. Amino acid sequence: CASDRDRGSYEQYF.

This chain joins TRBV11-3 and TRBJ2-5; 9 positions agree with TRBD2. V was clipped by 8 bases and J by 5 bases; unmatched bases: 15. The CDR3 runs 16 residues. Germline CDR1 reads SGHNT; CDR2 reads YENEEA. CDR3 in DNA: TGTGCCAGCGGCTCTCGTTGGACTAGCGTGGTGGAGACCCAGTACTTC. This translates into CASGSRWTSVVETQYF.

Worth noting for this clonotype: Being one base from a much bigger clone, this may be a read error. Here the CDR3 reads CASNQDGRNQPQHF. In DNA form, the CDR3 reads TGCGCCAGCAACCAAGATGGAAGAAATCAGCCCCAGCATTTT. This chain connects TRBV4-3 to TRBJ1-5; the D is unclear. The germline V gene has CDR1 LGHNA and CDR2 YSLEER. The CDR3 is made up of 14 amino acids.

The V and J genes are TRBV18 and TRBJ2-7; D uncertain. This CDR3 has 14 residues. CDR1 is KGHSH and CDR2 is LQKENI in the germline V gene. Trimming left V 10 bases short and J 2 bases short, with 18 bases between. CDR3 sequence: CANSPELHPYEQYF. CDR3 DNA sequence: TGTGCCAACTCCCCGGAACTCCACCCCTACGAGCAGTACTTC.

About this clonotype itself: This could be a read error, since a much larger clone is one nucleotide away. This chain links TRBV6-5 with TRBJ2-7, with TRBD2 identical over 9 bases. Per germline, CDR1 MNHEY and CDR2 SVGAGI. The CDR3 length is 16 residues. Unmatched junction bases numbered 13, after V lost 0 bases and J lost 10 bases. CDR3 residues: CASSYSRGGGAGDQYF. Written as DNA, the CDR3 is TGTGCCAGCAGTTACTCTAGGGGCGGGGGGGCTGGAGATCAGTACTTC.

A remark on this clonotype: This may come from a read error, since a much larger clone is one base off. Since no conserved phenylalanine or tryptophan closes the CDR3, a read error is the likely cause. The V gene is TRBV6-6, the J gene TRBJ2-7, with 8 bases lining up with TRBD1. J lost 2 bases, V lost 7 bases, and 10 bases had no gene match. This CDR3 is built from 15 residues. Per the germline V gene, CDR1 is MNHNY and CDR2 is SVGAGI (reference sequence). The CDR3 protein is CASINSRTGTYEQYL. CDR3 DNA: TGTGCCAGCATCAACTCCAGGACAGGGACCTACGAGCAGTACCTC.

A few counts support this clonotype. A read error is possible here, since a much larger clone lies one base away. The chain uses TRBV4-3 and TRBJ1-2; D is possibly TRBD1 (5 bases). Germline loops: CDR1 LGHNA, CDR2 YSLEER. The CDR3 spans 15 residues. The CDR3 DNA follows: TGCGCCATCAGCCAAGATCTTGTTCAGGGCTATGGCTACACCTTC. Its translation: CAISQDLVQGYGYTF.

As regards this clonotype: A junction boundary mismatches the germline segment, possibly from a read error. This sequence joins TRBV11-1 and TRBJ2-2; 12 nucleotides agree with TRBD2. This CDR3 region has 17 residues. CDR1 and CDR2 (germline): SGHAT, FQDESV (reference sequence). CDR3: CASSPRLAGVSTGEPFF. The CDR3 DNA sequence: TGTGCCAGCAGCCCGCGACTAGCGGGAGTGTCCACCGGGGAGCCGTTTTTT. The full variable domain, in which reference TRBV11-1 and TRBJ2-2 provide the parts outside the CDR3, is EAEVAQSPRYKITEKSQAVAFWCDPISGHATLYWYRQILGQGPELLVQFQDESVVDDSQLPKDRFSAERLKGVDSTLKIQPAELGDSAMYLCASSPRLAGVSTGEPFFGEGSRLTVL.

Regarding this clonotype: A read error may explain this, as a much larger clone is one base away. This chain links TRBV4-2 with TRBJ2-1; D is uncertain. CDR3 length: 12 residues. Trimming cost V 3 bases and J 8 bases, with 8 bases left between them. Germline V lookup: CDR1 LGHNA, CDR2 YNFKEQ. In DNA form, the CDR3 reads TGTGCCAGCAGCCATGAAAACGATGAGCAGTTCTTC. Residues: CASSHENDEQFF.

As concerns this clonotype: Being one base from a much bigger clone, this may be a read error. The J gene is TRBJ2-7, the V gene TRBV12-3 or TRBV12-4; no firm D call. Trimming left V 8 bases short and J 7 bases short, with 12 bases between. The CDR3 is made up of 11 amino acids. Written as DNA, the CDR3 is TGTGCCAGCCGCCCGTCATGGGAGCAGTACTTC. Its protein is CASRPSWEQYF.